This T cell receptor (beta chain) is from a study of read filtering for tumor transcriptome and immune sequencing. Study-wide points: Even smaller IR-seq throughput identified most shared clonotypes. In IR-seq, single-read clonotypes were around 85% of clonotypes but around 3.4% of reads.

This clonotype was observed many times. The antigen is undetermined. This library used roughly 400 ng RNA and molecular barcoded adaptors spanning alpha/delta and beta/gamma chains. TCRdb reprocessed the reads via MiXCR and lists one record per CDR3 protein. The sample shows 40,000 to 55,000 distinct CDR3 sequences, roughly 20% of them seen only once. The J segment lost 5 bases and the V segment lost 1 base, leaving 3 bases of the junction unmatched. Germline CDR1 is DFQATT and CDR2 is SNEGSKA (reference sequence). The CDR3 sequence is 13 residues long. The sample taken for sequencing was a population of CD138-negative cells sorted from bone marrow. V usage is TRBV20-1 and J usage is TRBJ2-5; 8 bases line up with TRBD2. This receptor was taken from a donor older than 35 with multiple myeloma. In nucleotides, the CDR3 is TGCAGTGCTAGAGCCCCGGGGGGGGAGACCCAGTACTTC. Its translation is CSARAPGGETQYF.